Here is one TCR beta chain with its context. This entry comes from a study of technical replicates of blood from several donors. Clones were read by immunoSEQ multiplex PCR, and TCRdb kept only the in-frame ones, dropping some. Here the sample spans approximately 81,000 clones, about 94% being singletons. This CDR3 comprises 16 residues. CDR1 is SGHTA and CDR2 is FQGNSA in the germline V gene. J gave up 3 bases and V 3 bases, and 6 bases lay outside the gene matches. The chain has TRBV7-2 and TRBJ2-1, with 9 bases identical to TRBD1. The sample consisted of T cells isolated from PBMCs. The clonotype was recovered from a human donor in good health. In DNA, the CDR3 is TGTGCCAGCAGCTTGGGGGGGACAGGGTTCTACAATGAGCAGTTCTTC. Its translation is CASSLGGTGFYNEQFF.